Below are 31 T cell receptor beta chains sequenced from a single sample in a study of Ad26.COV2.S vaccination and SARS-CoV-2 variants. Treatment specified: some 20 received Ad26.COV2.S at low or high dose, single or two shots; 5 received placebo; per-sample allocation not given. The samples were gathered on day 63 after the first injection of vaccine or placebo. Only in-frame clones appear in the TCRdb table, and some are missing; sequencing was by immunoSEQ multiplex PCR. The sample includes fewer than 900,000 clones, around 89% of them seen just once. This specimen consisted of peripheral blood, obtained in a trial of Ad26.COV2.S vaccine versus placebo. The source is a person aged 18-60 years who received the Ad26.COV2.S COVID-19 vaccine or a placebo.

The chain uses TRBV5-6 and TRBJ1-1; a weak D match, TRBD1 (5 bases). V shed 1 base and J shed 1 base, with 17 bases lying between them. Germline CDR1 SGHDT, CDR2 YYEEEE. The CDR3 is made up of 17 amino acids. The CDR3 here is CASSLWGLRGRNTEAFF. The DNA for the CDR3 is TGTGCCAGCAGCTTGTGGGGCCTACGGGGGAGGAACACTGAAGCTTTCTTT.

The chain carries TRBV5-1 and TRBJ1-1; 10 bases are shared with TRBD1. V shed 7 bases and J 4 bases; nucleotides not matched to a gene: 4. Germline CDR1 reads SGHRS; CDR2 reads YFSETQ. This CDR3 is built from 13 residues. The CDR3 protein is CASWGTGVTEAFF. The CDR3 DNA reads TGCGCCAGCTGGGGGACAGGGGTCACTGAAGCTTTCTTT.

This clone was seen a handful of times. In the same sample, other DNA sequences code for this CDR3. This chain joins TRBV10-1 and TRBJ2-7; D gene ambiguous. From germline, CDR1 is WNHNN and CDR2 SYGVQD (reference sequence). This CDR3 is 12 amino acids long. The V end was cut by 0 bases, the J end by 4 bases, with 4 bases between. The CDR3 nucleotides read TGCGCCAGCAGTGAGTCGGGATACGAGCAGTACTTC. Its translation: CASSESGYEQYF.

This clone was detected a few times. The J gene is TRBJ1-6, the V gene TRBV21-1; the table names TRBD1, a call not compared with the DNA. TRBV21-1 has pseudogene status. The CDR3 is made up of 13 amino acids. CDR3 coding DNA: TGTGCCAGCAGCACGGACAGGGACGGACCCCTCCACTTT. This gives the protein CASSTDRDGPLHF.

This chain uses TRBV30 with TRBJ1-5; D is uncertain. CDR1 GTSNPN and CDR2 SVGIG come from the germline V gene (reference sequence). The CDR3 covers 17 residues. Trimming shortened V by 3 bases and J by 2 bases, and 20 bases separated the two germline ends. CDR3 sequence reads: CAWRVAGDASRNQPQHF. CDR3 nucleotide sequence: TGTGCCTGGAGGGTAGCGGGAGACGCCTCTCGCAATCAGCCCCAGCATTTT.

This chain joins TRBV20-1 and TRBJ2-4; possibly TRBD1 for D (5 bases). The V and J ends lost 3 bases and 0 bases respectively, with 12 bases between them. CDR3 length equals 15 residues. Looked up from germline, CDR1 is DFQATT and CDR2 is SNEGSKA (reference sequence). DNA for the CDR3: TGCAGTGCTAGTCGGGTAGGGGAAGCCAAAAACATTCAGTACTTC. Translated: CSASRVGEAKNIQYF.

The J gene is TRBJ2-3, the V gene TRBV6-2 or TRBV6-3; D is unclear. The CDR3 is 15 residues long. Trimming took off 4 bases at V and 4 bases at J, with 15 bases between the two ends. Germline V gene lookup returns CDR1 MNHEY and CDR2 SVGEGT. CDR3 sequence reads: CASSSQISGSDTQYF. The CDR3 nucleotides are TGTGCCAGCAGTTCCCAGATCTCCGGGTCAGATACGCAGTATTTT.

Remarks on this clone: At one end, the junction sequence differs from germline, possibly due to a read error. For the CDR3, the DNA is TGTGCTAGCAGCTTAGATGGGGTGGGTGAGCAGTACTTC. This translates into CASSLDGVGEQYF. The J gene is TRBJ2-7, the V gene TRBV7-7; no clear D gene. The CDR3 is 13 residues long. Germline V CDR1 and CDR2: SSHAT, FNYEAQ (reference sequence).

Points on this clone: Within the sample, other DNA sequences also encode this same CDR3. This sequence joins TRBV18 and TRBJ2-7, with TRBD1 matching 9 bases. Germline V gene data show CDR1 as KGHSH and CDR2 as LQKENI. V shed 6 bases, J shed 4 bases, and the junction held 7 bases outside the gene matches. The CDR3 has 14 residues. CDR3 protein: CASSPGQGKYEQYF. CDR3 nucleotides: TGTGCCAGCTCTCCGGGACAGGGTAAATACGAGCAGTACTTC.

This CDR3 reads CASSQGTPSAQPQHF. CDR3 coding DNA: TGTGCCAGCAGCCAAGGGACCCCGTCGGCTCAGCCCCAGCATTTT. J is TRBJ1-5 and V is TRBV3-1 (or the pseudogene TRBV3-2); D is uncertain. CDR1 and CDR2 from the germline V gene are LGHDT and YNNKEL (reference sequence). The V end lost 1 base, the J end lost 6 bases, and 13 bases lay between the germline ends. CDR3 length equals 15 residues.

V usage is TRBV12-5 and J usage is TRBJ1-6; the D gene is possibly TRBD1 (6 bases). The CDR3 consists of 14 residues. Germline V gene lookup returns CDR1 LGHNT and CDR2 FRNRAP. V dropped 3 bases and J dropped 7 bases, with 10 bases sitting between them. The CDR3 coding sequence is TGTGCTAGTGGTTTTGGACAGCCAAATTCACCCCTCCACTTT. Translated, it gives CASGFGQPNSPLHF.

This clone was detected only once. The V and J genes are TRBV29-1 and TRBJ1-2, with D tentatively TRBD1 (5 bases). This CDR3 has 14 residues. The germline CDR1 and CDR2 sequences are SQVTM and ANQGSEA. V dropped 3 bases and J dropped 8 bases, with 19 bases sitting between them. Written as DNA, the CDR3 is TGCAGCGTTGAGGGGCCGGAGAGGGTTGGCGGCTACACCTTC. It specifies CSVEGPERVGGYTF.

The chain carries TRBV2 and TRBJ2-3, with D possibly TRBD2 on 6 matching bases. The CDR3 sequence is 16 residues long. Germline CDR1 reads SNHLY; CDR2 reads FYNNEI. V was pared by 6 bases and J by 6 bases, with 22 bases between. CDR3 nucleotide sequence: TGTGCCAGCAGCCCCCGGGACTCCCCCCCGAGGGATACGCAGTATTTT. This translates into CASSPRDSPPRDTQYF.

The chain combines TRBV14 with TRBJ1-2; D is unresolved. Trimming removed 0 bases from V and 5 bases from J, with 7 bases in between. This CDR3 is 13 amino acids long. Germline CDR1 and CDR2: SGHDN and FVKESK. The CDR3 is CASSQERDYGYTF. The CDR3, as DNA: TGTGCCAGCAGCCAAGAACGGGATTATGGCTACACCTTC.

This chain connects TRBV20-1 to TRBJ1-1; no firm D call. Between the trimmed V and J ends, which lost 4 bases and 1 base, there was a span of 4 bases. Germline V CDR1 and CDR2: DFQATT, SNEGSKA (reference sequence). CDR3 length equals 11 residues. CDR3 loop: CSATPNTEAFF. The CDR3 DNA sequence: TGCAGTGCTACACCGAACACTGAAGCTTTCTTT.

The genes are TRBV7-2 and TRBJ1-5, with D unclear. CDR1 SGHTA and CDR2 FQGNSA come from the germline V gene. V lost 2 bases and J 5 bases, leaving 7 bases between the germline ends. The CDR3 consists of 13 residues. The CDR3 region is CASSLNSHQPQHF. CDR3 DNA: TGTGCCAGCAGCTTAAACAGCCATCAGCCCCAGCATTTT.

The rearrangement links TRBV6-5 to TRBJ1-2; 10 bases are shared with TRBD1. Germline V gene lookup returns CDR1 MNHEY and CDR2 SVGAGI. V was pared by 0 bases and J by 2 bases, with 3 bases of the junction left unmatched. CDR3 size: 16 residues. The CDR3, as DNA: TGTGCCAGCAGTTACTCTACGACAGGGGGCAACTATGGCTACACCTTC. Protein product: CASSYSTTGGNYGYTF.

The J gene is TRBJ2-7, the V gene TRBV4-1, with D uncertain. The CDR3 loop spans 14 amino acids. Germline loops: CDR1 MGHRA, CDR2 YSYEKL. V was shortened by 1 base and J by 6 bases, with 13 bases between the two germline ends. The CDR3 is CASSQVTIVTEQYF. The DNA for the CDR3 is TGCGCCAGCAGCCAAGTAACCATTGTCACCGAGCAGTACTTC.

The chain's CDR3 is CASSVGWVSTEAFF. CDR3 in DNA: TGTGCCAGCAGTGTTGGGTGGGTGAGCACTGAAGCTTTCTTT. The V gene is TRBV2, the J gene TRBJ1-1; D gene unclear. Germline V gene sequence: CDR1 SNHLY, CDR2 FYNNEI. The CDR3 runs 14 residues. V shed 4 bases and J shed 4 bases, with 13 bases lying between them.

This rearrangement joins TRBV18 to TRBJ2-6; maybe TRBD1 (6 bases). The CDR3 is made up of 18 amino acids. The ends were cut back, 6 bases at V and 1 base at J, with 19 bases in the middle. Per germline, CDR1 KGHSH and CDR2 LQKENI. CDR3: CASSGGGRGLSGANVLTF. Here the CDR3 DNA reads TGTGCCAGCTCCGGCGGCGGCAGGGGCTTGTCTGGGGCCAACGTCCTGACTTTC.

CDR3 in amino acids: CASSQSGVRGETQYF. The CDR3 nucleotides read TGTGCCAGCAGCCAAAGCGGGGTGAGGGGAGAGACCCAGTACTTC. The V and J genes are TRBV3-1 (or the pseudogene TRBV3-2) and TRBJ2-5; 7 bases fit TRBD2. The CDR3 runs to 15 residues. The germline gives CDR1 LGHDT, CDR2 YNNKEL (reference sequence). The trim removed 2 bases at V and 4 bases at J, leaving 7 bases unmatched.

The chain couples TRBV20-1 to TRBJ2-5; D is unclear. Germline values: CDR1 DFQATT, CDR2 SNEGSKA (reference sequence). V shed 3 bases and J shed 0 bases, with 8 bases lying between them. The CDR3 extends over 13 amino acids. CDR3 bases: TGCAGTGCTAGTTTTACAGACCAAGAGACCCAGTACTTC. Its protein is CSASFTDQETQYF.

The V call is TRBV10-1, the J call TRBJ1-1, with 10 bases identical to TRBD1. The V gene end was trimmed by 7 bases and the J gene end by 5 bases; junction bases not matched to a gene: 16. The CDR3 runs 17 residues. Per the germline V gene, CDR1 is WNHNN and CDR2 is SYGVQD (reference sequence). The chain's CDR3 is CASKKPGQGRAGTEAFF. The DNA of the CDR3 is TGCGCCAGCAAAAAACCGGGACAGGGGAGGGCGGGGACTGAAGCTTTCTTT.

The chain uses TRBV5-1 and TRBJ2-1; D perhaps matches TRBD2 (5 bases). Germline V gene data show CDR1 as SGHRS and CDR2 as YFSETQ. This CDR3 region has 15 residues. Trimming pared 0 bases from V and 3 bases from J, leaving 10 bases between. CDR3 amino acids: CASSLELEVYNEQFF. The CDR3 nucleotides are TGCGCCAGCAGCTTGGAACTAGAGGTCTACAATGAGCAGTTCTTC.

CDR3: CASSQVGHPGQGYEQYF. In DNA, the CDR3 is TGTGCCAGCAGCCAAGTGGGACATCCGGGACAGGGCTACGAGCAGTACTTC. The V and J genes are TRBV14 and TRBJ2-7; TRBD1 matches 9 bases. This CDR3 region has 17 residues. Germline CDR1 is SGHDN and CDR2 is FVKESK. After removal of 1 base from V and 3 bases from J, the junction contained 10 bases not matched to a gene.

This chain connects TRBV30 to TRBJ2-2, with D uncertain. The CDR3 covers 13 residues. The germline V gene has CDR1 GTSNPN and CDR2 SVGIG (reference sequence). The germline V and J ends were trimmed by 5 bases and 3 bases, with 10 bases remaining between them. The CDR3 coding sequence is TGTGCCTGGGATACAATCGACACCGGGGAGCTGTTTTTT. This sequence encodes CAWDTIDTGELFF.

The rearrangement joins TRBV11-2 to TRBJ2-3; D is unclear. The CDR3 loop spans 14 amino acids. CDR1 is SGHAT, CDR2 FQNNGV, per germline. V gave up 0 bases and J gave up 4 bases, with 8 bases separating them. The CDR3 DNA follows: TGTGCCAGCAGCTTAGACCCGTGGGCAGATACGCAGTATTTT. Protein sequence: CASSLDPWADTQYF.

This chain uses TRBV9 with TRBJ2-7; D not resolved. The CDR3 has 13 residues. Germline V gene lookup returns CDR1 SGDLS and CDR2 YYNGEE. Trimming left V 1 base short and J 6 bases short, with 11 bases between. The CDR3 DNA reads TGTGCCAGCAGCGTACGCAACATAGGCGAGCAGTACTTC. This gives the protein CASSVRNIGEQYF.

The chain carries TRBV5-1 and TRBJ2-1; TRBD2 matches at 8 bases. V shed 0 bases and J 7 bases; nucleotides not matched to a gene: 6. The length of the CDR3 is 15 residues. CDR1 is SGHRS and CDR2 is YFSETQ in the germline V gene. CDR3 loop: CASSLGSSGINEQFF. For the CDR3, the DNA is TGCGCCAGCAGCTTGGGAAGTAGCGGGATAAATGAGCAGTTCTTC. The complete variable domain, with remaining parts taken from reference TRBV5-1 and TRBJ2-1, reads KAGVTQTPRYLIKTRGQQVTLSCSPISGHRSVSWYQQTPGQGLQFLFEYFSETQRNKGNFPGRFSGRQFSNSRSEMNVSTLELGDSALYLCASSLGSSGINEQFFGPGTRLTVL.

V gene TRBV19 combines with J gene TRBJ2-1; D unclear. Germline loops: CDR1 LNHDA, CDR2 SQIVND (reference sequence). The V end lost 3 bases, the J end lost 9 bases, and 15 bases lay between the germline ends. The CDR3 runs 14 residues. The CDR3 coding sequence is TGTGCCAGTAGTATCGCGACCCAGCCAGGTGAGCAGTTCTTC. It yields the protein CASSIATQPGEQFF.

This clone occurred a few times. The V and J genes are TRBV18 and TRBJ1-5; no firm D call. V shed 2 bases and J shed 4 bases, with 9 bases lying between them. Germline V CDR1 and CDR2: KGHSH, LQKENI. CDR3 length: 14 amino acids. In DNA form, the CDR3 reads TGTGCCAGCTCACCATCGGGCAGAAATCAGCCCCAGCATTTT. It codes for CASSPSGRNQPQHF.